The 11 T cell receptor beta chains given below trace back to one sample, sequenced in a study of neurological immune-mediated disorders. TCRdb fed the 5' RACE reads into MiXCR, producing one record per CDR3 protein. There are 75,000 to 95,000 distinct CDR3 sequences in the sample; over 15% occur only once, and 15% lies in the top ten. The specimen was PBMCs. These TCRs come from a middle-aged woman in good health.

V usage is TRBV12-3 or TRBV12-4 and J usage is TRBJ1-1, with D tentatively TRBD1 (6 bases). The CDR3 sequence is 14 residues long. V lost 6 bases and J lost 5, with 16 bases in between. DNA for the CDR3: TGTGCCAGCAGGGACGGGACAACGGATACTGAAGCTTTCTTT. It yields the protein CASRDGTTDTEAFF.

This clonotype was recorded many times. This chain uses TRBV20-1 with TRBJ2-5, with 10 positions matching TRBD1. CDR1 is DFQATT, CDR2 SNEGSKA, per germline (reference sequence). After removal of 7 bases from V and 4 bases from J, the junction contained 6 bases not matched to a gene. CDR3 length: 13 amino acids. DNA of the CDR3: TGCAGTGTTCCGACAGGGGGCGGAGAGACCCAGTACTTC. Encoded protein: CSVPTGGGETQYF.

This clonotype came up many times. The gene calls are TRBV18 and TRBJ1-2; D call uncertain. There are 14 residues in the CDR3. CDR1 is KGHSH and CDR2 is LQKENI in the germline V gene. V was clipped by 3 bases and J by 2 bases, with 10 bases between them. In DNA form, the CDR3 reads TGTGCCAGCTCACCCATGGGTTTGAACTATGGCTACACCTTC. Its translation is CASSPMGLNYGYTF.

This clonotype was observed many times. The chain links TRBV3-1 to TRBJ1-2; 8 bases map to TRBD1. This CDR3 is built from 12 residues. Trimming cost V 5 bases and J 7 bases; bases outside gene matches: 3. Germline V lookup: CDR1 LGHDT, CDR2 YNNKEL (reference sequence). CDR3 sequence reads: CASSGQGGGYTF. The DNA of the CDR3 is TGTGCCAGCAGCGGACAGGGAGGTGGCTACACCTTC.

This clonotype appeared many times. The V gene is TRBV25-1, the J gene TRBJ1-4; TRBD1 aligns across 8 bases. This CDR3 spans 15 amino acids. Losses at the gene ends were 6 bases for V and 3 bases for J; bases not matched to a gene: 6. Germline lookup yields CDR1 MGHDK and CDR2 SYGVNS. The CDR3 sequence is CASRGQGAANEKLFF. In nucleotides, the CDR3 is TGTGCCAGCAGAGGCCAGGGGGCGGCTAATGAAAAACTGTTTTTT.

The table lists this clonotype with many counts. CDR3 region: CSASRDSGEKLFF. Written as DNA, the CDR3 is TGCAGTGCTAGTCGTGATTCGGGCGAAAAACTGTTTTTT. The chain links TRBV20-1 to TRBJ1-4, with D unresolved. The CDR3 has 13 amino acids. Trimming removed 3 bases at V and 8 bases at J, with 13 bases between. Germline CDR1 DFQATT, CDR2 SNEGSKA (reference sequence).

This clonotype was detected many times. The chain links TRBV7-9 to TRBJ1-2; possibly TRBD1 for D (5 bases). The CDR3 extends over 14 amino acids. The V gene's germline CDR1 is SEHNR and CDR2 FQNEAQ (reference sequence). V lost 3 bases, J lost 0 bases, and 8 bases lay in between. The CDR3 sequence is CASSLTEPNYGYTF. Written as DNA, the CDR3 is TGTGCCAGCAGCTTGACAGAGCCTAACTATGGCTACACCTTC. Full variable domain (rest looked up from reference TRBV7-9 and TRBJ1-2): DTGVSQNPRHKITKRGQNVTFRCDPISEHNRLYWYRQTLGQGPEFLTYFQNEAQLEKSRLLSDRFSAERPKGSFSTLEIQRTEQGDSAMYLCASSLTEPNYGYTFGSGTRLTVV.

The chain joins TRBV19 to TRBJ2-1, with TRBD1 matching over 10 bases. Germline V CDR1 and CDR2: LNHDA, SQIVND (reference sequence). V trimming: 6 bases; J trimming: 4 bases; junction bases outside the gene matches: 3. CDR3 length: 14 amino acids. Here the CDR3 DNA reads TGTGCCAGTAGGCCGGGACAGGGGTACAATGAGCAGTTCTTC. Amino acid sequence: CASRPGQGYNEQFF.

Comments on this clonotype: Given a much more abundant clone one base away, this may be a read error. The chain employs TRBV7-2 and TRBJ2-7; D is ambiguous. The V and J ends lost 5 bases and 6 bases respectively, with 14 bases between them. Germline-derived CDR1 and CDR2 are SGHTA and FQGNSA. The CDR3 is 13 amino acids. The CDR3, as DNA: TGTGCCAGCAGCGTACGGGTCGGAACCGAGCAGTACTTC. Translation: CASSVRVGTEQYF. Together with reference TRBV7-2 and TRBJ2-7, the CDR3 gives the full variable domain: GAGVSQSPSNKVTEKGKDVELRCDPISGHTALYWYRQSLGQGLEFLIYFQGNSAPDKSGLPSDRFSAERTGGSVSTLTIQRTQQEDSAVYLCASSVRVGTEQYFGPGTRLTVT.

At least ten counts were recorded for this clonotype. The chain combines TRBV4-3 with TRBJ2-2, with TRBD1 as a possible D gene (6 bases). The V gene lost 3 bases and the J gene lost 8 bases, with 13 bases spanning the gap. The CDR3 runs 14 residues. CDR1 is LGHNA and CDR2 is YSLEER in the germline V gene. As DNA, the CDR3 is TGCGCCAGCAGCCAGGGGACATGGAGGGGGGAGCTGTTTTTT. Encoded protein: CASSQGTWRGELFF.

This clonotype was counted many times. The genes are TRBV20-1 and TRBJ2-7, with TRBD1 matching 9 bases. V trimming: 2 bases; J trimming: 6 bases; junction bases outside the gene matches: 5. The CDR3 runs 13 residues. Germline CDR1 and CDR2: DFQATT and SNEGSKA (reference sequence). The CDR3 DNA sequence: TGCAGTGCTAGATCGGACAGGGGTCGCGAGCAGTACGTC. Its protein is CSARSDRGREQYV.